This TCR beta chain was identified during a study of T cell repertoires in cytomegalovirus infection. Background on the study: HLA-C-restricted CMV epitopes, recently identified, and well-studied HLA-B-restricted ones were used by the study. Matching HLA type, along with CMV infection, was indicated by public TCR beta signatures. Study-wide results and limits: It was HLA-C-restricted CMV-specific TCR beta clonotypes that dominated the response ex vivo. Carriers of CMV and the relevant HLA type were discriminated by public TCR beta frequency.

TCRdb called the reads again in MiXCR, with one record for every CDR3 protein. The sample includes under 500,000 distinct CDR3 sequences, about 44% of them seen just once. Concerning this clonotype: Its target is not known.

Germline loops: CDR1 SGHTA, CDR2 FQGNSA. The CDR3 length is 12 residues. V was pared by 5 bases and J by 6 bases, with 11 bases between. Sequences were derived from cultured PBMCs, sampled from culture after CMV antigen stimulation. The V gene is TRBV7-2, the J gene TRBJ2-7; D is unclear. This TCR was sampled from a human donor in good health (CMV status not recorded). Some clones in this sample may be carry-over from other donors' samples. The CDR3 spells CASSPPAREQYF. CDR3 sequence (DNA): TGTGCCAGCAGCCCACCTGCCCGCGAGCAGTACTTC.